Sequencing of this T cell receptor beta chain was carried out in a study of beta chain features in type 1 diabetes listed by TCRdb under 2018. Regarding the study in general: Mean age, gender distribution, total cell number and subset yield did not differ between patients and healthy donors. A total of approximately 110,000,000 sorted cells were examined across all samples, and a strong correlation was observed between cell number per subset and RNA yield. The study compared TCRB repertoires of sorted circulating CD4+ T cell subsets between recently diagnosed type 1 diabetes patients and matched healthy donors. Regulatory and stem cell-like memory subsets were obtained from only 8 patients and about eight healthy donors, while naive and central memory subsets were obtained from all 28 donors.

Deletion took 6 bases off V and 2 bases off J, with a span of 10 bases between the germline ends. The CDR3 covers 13 residues, taking in both the cysteine and the phenylalanine. Just CDR3 DNA is preserved here, 39 bases in frame from base 1. The germline V gene gives CDR1 as ENHRY and CDR2 as SYGVKD. Study-wide conclusions, independent of this receptor: At VDJ recombination sites, patients with type 1 diabetes made fewer insertions and deleted more nucleotides, a pattern implying thymic rearrangement abnormalities. Because small numbers of individuals were included in the HLA sub-analyses, any influence of HLA type on TCRB rearrangement was left unresolved. Naive, central memory and regulatory TCRB repertoires appeared to be more similar among patients than among healthy donors. PCR might favor shorter templates, but patient and control samples were amplified and corrected together, so any skew would affect both groups equally. Because cDNA rather than genomic DNA was sequenced, highly expressing activated cells could have been over-represented, although no difference in activation and CD3 levels was found between groups. In all four CD4+ subsets, TCRB CDR3 length was moderately but significantly shorter in type 1 diabetes patients.

The High Capacity cDNA Reverse Transcription Kit was used to reverse transcribe all of the isolated RNA, meaning that expressed TCRB transcripts were what got sequenced. Deep immunoSEQ sequencing was applied to naive, central memory and regulatory T cell samples, giving an average of around 4 million total reads per sample. After sorted cells were lysed in RLT buffer, RNA was extracted with DNase-treated RNeasy Micro or Mini kits, with the choice depending on cell number. Each cell subset was processed on its own to prevent cross-contamination, while patient and healthy donor samples were processed together. The immunoSEQ multiplex PCR was used to amplify TCRB sequences from cDNA, yielding 87-bp fragments that span the CDR3 region. Sequencing of the amplicons was done on the Illumina HiSeq platform. In the source study's methods: PCR bias was corrected computationally using synthetic template baselines, and reads within Hamming distance 2 were collapsed, with unmergeable singletons discarded. Reads were aligned against IMGT to assign V, D and J genes, CDR3 length and insertions or deletions at six rearrangement sites. Within each subset, clonotype counts were normalized to the number of sorted cells before true diversity and Gini coefficients were calculated with the tcR R package. Repertoire sharing was quantified using the overlap coefficient calculated on TCRB nucleotide sequences. Out-of-frame TCRB sequences from naive cells were analyzed as a proxy for the pre-selection repertoire. As stored in TCRdb, this immuneACCESS dataset retains in-frame rearrangements with V and J assigned. A fraction of the clones does not appear; measured against another copy, unresolved V genes explain less than half of the discrepancy, and the remainder lacks a known reason. For V, J and clone size, that table is used; D and trimming come from the DNA. This sample lists 200,000 to 300,000 clones; about 63% were detected once. The ten largest clones represent about 0.051% of the sample.

Each donor gave one peripheral blood draw, averaging about 120 mL, which was collected into heparinised tubes. A BD FACSAria II and a panel including CD45RO, CCR7, CD25, CD127, CD95 and CD27 were used to sort naive, central memory, regulatory and stem cell-like memory CD4+ T cells. Purity was above 95% for every sorted population. PBMCs were isolated right away by Lymphoprep density gradient centrifugation and were stained directly, without culture. So that batch effects would be minimized, each experiment stained and sorted samples in pairs, pairing one healthy donor with one patient. In regard to this clone: There is no known antigen for this receptor. Qualities for individual bases were not recorded, and no much larger clone is one base off.

This clonotype originated in a man younger than 40 in good health. Sequenced: naive CD4+ T cells from blood. What this sample's cell subset or site label stands for: true naive CD4+ T cells. The chain is assembled from TRBV10-3 and TRBJ2-5; the D segment could be TRBD2, given 6 matching bases. The bases are TGTGCCATCAGCCCTAGCGAACAAGAGACCCAGTACTTC. It specifies CAISPSEQETQYF.